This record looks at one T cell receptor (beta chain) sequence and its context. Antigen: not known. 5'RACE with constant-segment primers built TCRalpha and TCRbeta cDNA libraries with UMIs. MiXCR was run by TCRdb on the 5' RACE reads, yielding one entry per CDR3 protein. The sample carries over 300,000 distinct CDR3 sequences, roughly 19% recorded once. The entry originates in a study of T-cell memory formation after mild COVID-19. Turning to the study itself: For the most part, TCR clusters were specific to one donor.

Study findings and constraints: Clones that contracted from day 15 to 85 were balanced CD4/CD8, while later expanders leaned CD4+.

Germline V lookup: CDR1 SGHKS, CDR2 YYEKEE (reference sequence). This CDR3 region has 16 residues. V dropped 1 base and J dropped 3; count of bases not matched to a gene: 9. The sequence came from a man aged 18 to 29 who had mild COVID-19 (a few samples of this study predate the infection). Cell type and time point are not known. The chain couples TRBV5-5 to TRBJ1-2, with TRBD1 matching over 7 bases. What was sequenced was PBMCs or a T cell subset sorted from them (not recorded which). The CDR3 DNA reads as TGTGCCAGCAGCTTGACGCCCCCGGACAGGTACTATGGCTACACCTTC. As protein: CASSLTPPDRYYGYTF.